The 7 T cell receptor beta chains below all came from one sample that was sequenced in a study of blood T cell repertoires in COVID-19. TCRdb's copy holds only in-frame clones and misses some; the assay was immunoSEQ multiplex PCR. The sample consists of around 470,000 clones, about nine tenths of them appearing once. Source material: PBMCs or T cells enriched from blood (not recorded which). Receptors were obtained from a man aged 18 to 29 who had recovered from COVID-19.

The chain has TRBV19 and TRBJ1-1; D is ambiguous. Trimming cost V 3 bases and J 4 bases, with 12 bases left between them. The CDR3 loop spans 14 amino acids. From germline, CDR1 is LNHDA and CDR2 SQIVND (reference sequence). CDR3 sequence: CASSIDTVATEAFF. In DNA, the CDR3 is TGTGCCAGTAGTATCGACACAGTGGCCACTGAAGCTTTCTTT.

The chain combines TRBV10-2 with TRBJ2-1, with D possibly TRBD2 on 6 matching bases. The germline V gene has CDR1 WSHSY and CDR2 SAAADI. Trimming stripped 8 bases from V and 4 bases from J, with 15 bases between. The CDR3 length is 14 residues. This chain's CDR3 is CASSRGGTYNEQFF. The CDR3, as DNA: TGCGCCAGCTCTCGGGGCGGGACTTACAATGAGCAGTTCTTC.

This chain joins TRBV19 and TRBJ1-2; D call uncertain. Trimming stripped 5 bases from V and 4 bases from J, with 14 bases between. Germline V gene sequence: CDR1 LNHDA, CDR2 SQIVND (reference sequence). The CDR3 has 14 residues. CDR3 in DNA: TGTGCCAGTAGTGCCGCGTCCGGAGGCTATGGCTACACCTTC. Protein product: CASSAASGGYGYTF.

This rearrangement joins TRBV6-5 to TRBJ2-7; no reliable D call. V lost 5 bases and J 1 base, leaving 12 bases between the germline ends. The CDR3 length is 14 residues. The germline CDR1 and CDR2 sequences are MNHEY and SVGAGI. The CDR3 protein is CASSQPGISYEQYF. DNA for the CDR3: TGTGCCAGCAGTCAGCCAGGAATTTCCTACGAGCAGTACTTC.

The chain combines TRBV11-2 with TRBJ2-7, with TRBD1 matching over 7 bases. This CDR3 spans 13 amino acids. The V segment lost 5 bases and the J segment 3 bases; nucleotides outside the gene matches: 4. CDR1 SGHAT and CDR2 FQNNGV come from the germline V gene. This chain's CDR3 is CASSIDRVYEQYF. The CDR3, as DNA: TGTGCCAGCAGCATTGACAGGGTCTACGAGCAGTACTTC.

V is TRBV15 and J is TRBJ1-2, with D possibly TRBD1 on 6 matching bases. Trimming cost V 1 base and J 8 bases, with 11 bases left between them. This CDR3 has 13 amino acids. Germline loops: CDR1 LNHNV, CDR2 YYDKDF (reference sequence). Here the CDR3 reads CATSRGGGGGYTF. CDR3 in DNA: TGTGCCACCAGCAGAGGAGGGGGAGGGGGCTACACCTTC.

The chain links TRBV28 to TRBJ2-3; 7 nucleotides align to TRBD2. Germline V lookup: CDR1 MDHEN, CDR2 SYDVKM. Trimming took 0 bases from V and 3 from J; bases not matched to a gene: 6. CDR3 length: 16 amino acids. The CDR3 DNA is TGTGCCAGCAGTTTATGGGGCGGGAGCGGTACAGATACGCAGTATTTT. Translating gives CASSLWGGSGTDTQYF.